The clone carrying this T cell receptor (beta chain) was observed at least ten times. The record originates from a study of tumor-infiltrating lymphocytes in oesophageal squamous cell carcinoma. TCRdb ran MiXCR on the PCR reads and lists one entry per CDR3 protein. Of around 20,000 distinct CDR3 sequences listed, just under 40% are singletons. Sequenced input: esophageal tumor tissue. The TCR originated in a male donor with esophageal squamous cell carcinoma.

CDR3 coding DNA: TGTGCCATCAGTGAGTCCAAGCGGGGGGGCCCCAATGAGCAGTTCTTC. Encoded protein: CAISESKRGGPNEQFF. The rearrangement uses TRBV10-3 and TRBJ2-1, with TRBD2 identical over 10 bases. CDR1 and CDR2 (germline): ENHRY, SYGVKD. This CDR3 contains 16 residues. The V and J ends lost 0 bases and 6 bases, in that order; junction bases with no gene match: 5.